This T cell receptor beta chain came from a study of blood T cell repertoires in COVID-19. Study-level background: There were acute and convalescent COVID-19 samples, and they came from the United States, Italy and Spain. PBMCs, B-cell-depleted T cells, or T cells provided the cDNA or gDNA that made up the material.

The protocol was immunoSEQ multiplex PCR, while the TCRdb copy is restricted to in-frame clones and leaves out a portion. This sample has 200,000 to 300,000 clones; roughly 89% occur once, and the top ten carry about 2.5%. Ages ranged from roughly 18 to 100 years, with residence in approximately 23 US areas. Participants were placed into cohorts based on the clinical history they reported. In germline, CDR1 is SNHLY, CDR2 FYNNEI. The CDR3 sequence is 17 residues long. J gave up 5 bases and V 5 bases, and 16 bases lay outside the gene matches. The chain employs TRBV2 and TRBJ2-7; 9 nucleotides match TRBD1. The receptor was derived from a woman between 25 and 40 years old with acute COVID-19. Sequences were obtained from PBMCs or T cells enriched from blood (not recorded which). In nucleotides, the CDR3 is TGTGCCAGCAGTCCCCAAATGAAGGGACAGGGAGTCGACGAGCAGTACTTC. This codes for CASSPQMKGQGVDEQYF.